A selection of T cell receptor beta chains follows, all from one sample in a study of beta chain features in type 1 diabetes. Clones were sequenced by immunoSEQ multiplex PCR, and TCRdb holds only the in-frame ones, with some missing. The sample consists of around 690,000 clones, roughly an eighth of them appearing once. Sequences were obtained from naive CD4+ T cells from blood. The source is a man between 25 and 39 years old with type 1 diabetes. The CDR3 runs from the conserved cysteine through the conserved F or W. A D gene is named only where the DNA matches it firmly. Clone sizes are given selectively: once, few, many, or a class where the clone is expanded.

abundance: few
d_gene: -
v_gene: TRBV9
j_gene: TRBJ1-2
CDR3nt: TGTGCCAGCAGCGTACTGTCGACAGGCCCCTATGGCTACACCTTC
CDR3aa: CASSVLSTGPYGYTF

abundance: -
d_gene: TRBD1
v_gene: TRBV18
j_gene: TRBJ1-6
CDR3nt: TGTGCCAGCTCACCAACCCAGACAGGGGATTCACCCCTCCACTTT
CDR3aa: CASSPTQTGDSPLHF

abundance: few
d_gene: -
v_gene: TRBV11-3
j_gene: TRBJ1-3
CDR3nt: TGTGCCAGCAGCTTAGGCCTCTCTGGAAACACCATATATTTT
CDR3aa: CASSLGLSGNTIYF

abundance: few
d_gene: -
v_gene: TRBV25-1
j_gene: TRBJ2-2
CDR3nt: TGTGCCAGCAGCCGAGCAGGGGCCACCGGGGAGCTGTTTTTT
CDR3aa: CASSRAGATGELFF

abundance: -
d_gene: -
v_gene: TRBV5-1
j_gene: TRBJ1-2
CDR3nt: TGCGCCAGCAGCTTGGCCGACCCGGCTGGGTATGGCTACACCTTC
CDR3aa: CASSLADPAGYGYTF

abundance: few
d_gene: -
v_gene: TRBV2
j_gene: TRBJ1-5
CDR3nt: TGTGCCAGCAGTGAAAGGACGGACTTCTGGCCCCAGCATTTT
CDR3aa: CASSERTDFWPQHF

abundance: -
d_gene: -
v_gene: TRBV2
j_gene: TRBJ2-5
CDR3nt: TGTGCCAGCGAGTTAAGGGCGCAAGAGACCCAGTACTTC
CDR3aa: CASELRAQETQYF

abundance: -
d_gene: -
v_gene: TRBV7-8
j_gene: TRBJ1-5
CDR3nt: TGTGCCAGCAGCTCCTCCGGGCAGAATAGCAATCAGCCCCAGCATTTT
CDR3aa: CASSSSGQNSNQPQHF

abundance: few
d_gene: TRBD1
v_gene: TRBV9
j_gene: TRBJ2-7
CDR3nt: TGTGCCAGCAGCCCTTTAGGACAGGGGGCGCGGGGAGAGCAGTACTTC
CDR3aa: CASSPLGQGARGEQYF

abundance: few
d_gene: TRBD2
v_gene: TRBV30
j_gene: TRBJ2-3
CDR3nt: TGTGCCTGGAGCTTGACTAGCGGGTTCACAGATACGCAGTATTTT
CDR3aa: CAWSLTSGFTDTQYF

abundance: -
d_gene: -
v_gene: TRBV4-3
j_gene: TRBJ2-5
CDR3nt: TGCGCCAGCAGCCAAGACAGGGGAAGGGGAGAGACCCAGTACTTC
CDR3aa: CASSQDRGRGETQYF

abundance: -
d_gene: TRBD1
v_gene: TRBV30
j_gene: TRBJ1-3
CDR3nt: TGTGCCTGGGGGACAGGGGTGGCAAACACCATATATTTT
CDR3aa: CAWGTGVANTIYF

abundance: few
d_gene: TRBD1
v_gene: TRBV28
j_gene: TRBJ2-7
CDR3nt: TGTGCCAGCAGTTCGGGACAGGCGTCCTACGAGCAGTACTTC
CDR3aa: CASSSGQASYEQYF

abundance: -
d_gene: -
v_gene: TRBV4-3
j_gene: TRBJ1-3
CDR3nt: TGCGCCAGCAGCCATCCCGCCGGGGGAAACACCATATATTTT
CDR3aa: CASSHPAGGNTIYF

abundance: -
d_gene: -
v_gene: TRBV29-1
j_gene: TRBJ1-2
CDR3nt: TGCAGCGTTGAAAAAAGTACTAACTATGGCTACACCTTC
CDR3aa: CSVEKSTNYGYTF

abundance: -
d_gene: -
v_gene: TRBV6-1
j_gene: TRBJ1-5
CDR3nt: TGTGCCAGCAAAGAGGGTAGCAATCAGCCCCAGCATTTT
CDR3aa: CASKEGSNQPQHF

abundance: few
d_gene: TRBD2
v_gene: TRBV29-1
j_gene: TRBJ2-2
CDR3nt: TGCAGCGGGGGACTAGCGAACACCGGGGAGCTGTTTTTT
CDR3aa: CSGGLANTGELFF

abundance: few
d_gene: -
v_gene: TRBV2
j_gene: TRBJ1-4
CDR3nt: TGTGCCAGCAGCTTACCTAATGAAAAACTGTTTTTT
CDR3aa: CASSLPNEKLFF

abundance: -
d_gene: TRBD1
v_gene: TRBV4-3
j_gene: TRBJ2-3
CDR3nt: TGCGCCAGCAGCCAAGATAGTGGGACAGGGGAATATACGCAGTATTTT
CDR3aa: CASSQDSGTGEYTQYF

abundance: few
d_gene: TRBD1
v_gene: TRBV7-8
j_gene: TRBJ2-7
CDR3nt: TGTGCCAGCAGCTTAGACAGGGGGCTTTTCTACGAGCAGTACTTC
CDR3aa: CASSLDRGLFYEQYF

abundance: -
d_gene: -
v_gene: TRBV5-1
j_gene: TRBJ2-3
CDR3nt: TGCGCCAGCAGCTTGGAGACAGATACGCAGTATTTT
CDR3aa: CASSLETDTQYF

abundance: -
d_gene: TRBD1
v_gene: TRBV28
j_gene: TRBJ2-7
CDR3nt: TGTGCCAGCAGTTCTACAGGGGCCAACTCCTACGAGCAGTACTTC
CDR3aa: CASSSTGANSYEQYF

abundance: few
d_gene: -
v_gene: TRBV18
j_gene: TRBJ2-5
CDR3nt: TGTGCCAGCTCACCGGAAATAAGCGGGTCTCCATTCCAAGAGACCCAGTACTTC
CDR3aa: CASSPEISGSPFQETQYF

abundance: -
d_gene: -
v_gene: TRBV30
j_gene: TRBJ1-2
CDR3nt: TGTGCCTGGATTCTAACCGGGACTTCCTCCGGAGGCTACACCTTC
CDR3aa: CAWILTGTSSGGYTF

abundance: few
d_gene: TRBD2
v_gene: TRBV11-2
j_gene: TRBJ2-1
CDR3nt: TGTGCCAGCAGCCCTATCCCTCTAGCGGGGGGCTACAATGAGCAGTTCTTC
CDR3aa: CASSPIPLAGGYNEQFF

abundance: -
d_gene: -
v_gene: TRBV11-1
j_gene: TRBJ2-2
CDR3nt: TGTGCCAGCAGCACCAGGAGTAGGGGGAAGTCGAACACCGGGGAGCTGTTTTTT
CDR3aa: CASSTRSRGKSNTGELFF

abundance: -
d_gene: -
v_gene: TRBV4-2
j_gene: TRBJ1-4
CDR3nt: TGTGCCAGCAGCCAAGATGGCAGGCGAGGTGAAAAACTGTTTTTT
CDR3aa: CASSQDGRRGEKLFF

abundance: -
d_gene: -
v_gene: TRBV5-1
j_gene: TRBJ1-2
CDR3nt: TGCGCCAGCAGCTTGGGTGGATACTCCTCTAACTATGGCTACACCTTC
CDR3aa: CASSLGGYSSNYGYTF

abundance: few
d_gene: TRBD2
v_gene: TRBV7-9
j_gene: TRBJ2-3
CDR3nt: TGTGCCAGCAGCCTCATCCCAGGGACTAGCGGGGCCACAGATACGCAGTATTTT
CDR3aa: CASSLIPGTSGATDTQYF